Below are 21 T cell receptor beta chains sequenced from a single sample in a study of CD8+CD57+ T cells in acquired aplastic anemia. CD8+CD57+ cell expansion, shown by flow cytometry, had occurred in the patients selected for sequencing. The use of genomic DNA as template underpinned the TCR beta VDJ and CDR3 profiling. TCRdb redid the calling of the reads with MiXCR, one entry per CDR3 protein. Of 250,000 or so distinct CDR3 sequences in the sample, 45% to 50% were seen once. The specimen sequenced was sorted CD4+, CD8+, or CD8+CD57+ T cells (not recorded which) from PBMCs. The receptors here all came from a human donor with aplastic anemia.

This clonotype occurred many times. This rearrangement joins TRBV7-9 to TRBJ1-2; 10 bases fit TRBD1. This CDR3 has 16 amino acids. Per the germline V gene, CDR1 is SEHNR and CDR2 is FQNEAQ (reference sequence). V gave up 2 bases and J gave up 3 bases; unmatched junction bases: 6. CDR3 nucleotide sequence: TGTGCCAGCAGCTTACCCACCGGGACAGGGGACTATGGCTACACCTTC. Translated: CASSLPTGTGDYGYTF.

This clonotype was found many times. CDR3 region: CSARVLGLAGREQFF. Here the CDR3 DNA reads TGCAGTGCTAGAGTACTAGGACTAGCGGGACGTGAGCAGTTCTTC. This rearrangement joins TRBV20-1 to TRBJ2-1, with TRBD2 identical over 12 bases. This CDR3 comprises 15 residues. Germline values: CDR1 DFQATT, CDR2 SNEGSKA (reference sequence). The trim removed 1 base at V and 9 bases at J, leaving 7 bases unmatched.

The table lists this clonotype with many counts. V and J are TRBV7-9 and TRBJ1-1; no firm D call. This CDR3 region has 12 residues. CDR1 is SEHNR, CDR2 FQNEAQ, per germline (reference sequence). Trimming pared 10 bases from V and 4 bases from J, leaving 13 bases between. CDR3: CAITGSSTEAFF. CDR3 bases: TGTGCCATTACGGGCTCTAGCACTGAAGCTTTCTTT. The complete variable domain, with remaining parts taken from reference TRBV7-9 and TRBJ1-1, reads DTGVSQNPRHKITKRGQNVTFRCDPISEHNRLYWYRQTLGQGPEFLTYFQNEAQLEKSRLLSDRFSAERPKGSFSTLEIQRTEQGDSAMYLCAITGSSTEAFFGQGTRLTVV.

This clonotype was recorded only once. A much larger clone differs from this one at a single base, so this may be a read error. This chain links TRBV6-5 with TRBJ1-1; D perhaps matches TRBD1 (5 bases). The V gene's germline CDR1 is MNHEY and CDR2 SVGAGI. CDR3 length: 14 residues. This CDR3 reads CASSPGTVTTEALF. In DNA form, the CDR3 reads TGTGCCAGCAGTCCGGGGACTGTGACCACTGAAGCTCTCTTT.

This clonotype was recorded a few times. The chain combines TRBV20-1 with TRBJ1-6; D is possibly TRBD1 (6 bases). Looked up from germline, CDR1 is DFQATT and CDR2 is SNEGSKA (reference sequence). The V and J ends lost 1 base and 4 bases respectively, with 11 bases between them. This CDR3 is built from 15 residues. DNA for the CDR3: TGCAGTGCTAGAGTTGGGGGCGCGTATAATTCACCCCTCCACTTT. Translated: CSARVGGAYNSPLHF.

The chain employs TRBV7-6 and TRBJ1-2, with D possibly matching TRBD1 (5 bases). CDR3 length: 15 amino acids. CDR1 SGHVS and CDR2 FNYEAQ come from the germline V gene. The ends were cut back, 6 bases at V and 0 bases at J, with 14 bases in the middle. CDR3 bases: TGTGCCAGCAGTCCCTGGGGGGGGGCTAACTATGGCTACACCTTC. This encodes CASSPWGGANYGYTF.

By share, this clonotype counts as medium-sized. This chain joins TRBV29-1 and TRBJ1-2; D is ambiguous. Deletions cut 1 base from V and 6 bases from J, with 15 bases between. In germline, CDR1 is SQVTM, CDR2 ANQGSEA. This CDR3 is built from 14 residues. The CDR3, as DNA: TGCAGCGTTGAAGCGGCTGTAGCCGGGAATGGCTACACCTTC. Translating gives CSVEAAVAGNGYTF.

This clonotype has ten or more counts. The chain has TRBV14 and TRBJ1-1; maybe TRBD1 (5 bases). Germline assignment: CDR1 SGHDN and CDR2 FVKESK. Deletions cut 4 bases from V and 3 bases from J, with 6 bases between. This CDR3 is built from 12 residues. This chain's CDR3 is CASSRGHTEAFF. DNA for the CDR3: TGTGCCAGCAGCCGGGGCCACACTGAAGCTTTCTTT.

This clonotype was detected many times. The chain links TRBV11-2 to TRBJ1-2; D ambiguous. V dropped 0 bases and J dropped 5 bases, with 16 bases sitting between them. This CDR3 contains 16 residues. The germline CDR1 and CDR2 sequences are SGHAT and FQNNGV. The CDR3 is CASSLDGRISIYGYTF. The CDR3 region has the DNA TGTGCCAGCAGCTTAGATGGGAGGATTTCCATATATGGCTACACCTTC.

The CDR3: CSARKGTGSTDTQYF. The CDR3 DNA follows: TGCAGTGCTAGAAAAGGTACAGGGAGCACAGATACGCAGTATTTT. The genes are TRBV20-1 and TRBJ2-3, with D perhaps matching TRBD1 (6 bases). CDR3 length equals 15 residues. The V and J ends lost 2 bases and 0 bases respectively, with 12 bases between them. The V gene's germline CDR1 is DFQATT and CDR2 SNEGSKA (reference sequence).

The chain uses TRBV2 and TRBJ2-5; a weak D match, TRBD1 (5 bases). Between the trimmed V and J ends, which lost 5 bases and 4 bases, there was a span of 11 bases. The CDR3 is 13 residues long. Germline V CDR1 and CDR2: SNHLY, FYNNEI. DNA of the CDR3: TGTGCCAGCAGTTTAGCAGGGTTAGAGACCCAGTACTTC. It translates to CASSLAGLETQYF.

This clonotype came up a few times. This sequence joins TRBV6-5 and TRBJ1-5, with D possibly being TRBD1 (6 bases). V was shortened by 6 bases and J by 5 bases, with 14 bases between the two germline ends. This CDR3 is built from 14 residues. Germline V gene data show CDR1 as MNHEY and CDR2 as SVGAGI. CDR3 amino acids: CASSPGGAHQPQHF. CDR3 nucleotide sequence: TGTGCCAGCAGCCCGGGGGGGGCCCATCAGCCCCAGCATTTT.

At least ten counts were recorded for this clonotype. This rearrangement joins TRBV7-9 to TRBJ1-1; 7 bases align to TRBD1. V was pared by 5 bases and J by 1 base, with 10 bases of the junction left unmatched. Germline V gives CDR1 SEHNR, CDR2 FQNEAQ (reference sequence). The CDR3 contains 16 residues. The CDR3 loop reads CASSRTLTGPNTEAFF. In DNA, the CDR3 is TGTGCCAGCAGCCGAACCCTGACAGGGCCGAACACTGAAGCTTTCTTT.

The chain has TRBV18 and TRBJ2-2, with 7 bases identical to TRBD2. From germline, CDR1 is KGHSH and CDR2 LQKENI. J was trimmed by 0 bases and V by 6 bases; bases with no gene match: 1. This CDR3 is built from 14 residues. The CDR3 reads CASSLAANTGELFF. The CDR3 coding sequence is TGTGCCAGCTCTCTAGCGGCGAACACCGGGGAGCTGTTTTTT.

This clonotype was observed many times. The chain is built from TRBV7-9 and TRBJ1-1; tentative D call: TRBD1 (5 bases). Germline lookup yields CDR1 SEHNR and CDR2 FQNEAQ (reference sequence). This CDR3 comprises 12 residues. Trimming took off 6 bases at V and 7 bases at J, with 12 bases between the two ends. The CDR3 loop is CASRNGGYEAFF. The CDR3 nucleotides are TGTGCCAGCAGAAACGGGGGATATGAAGCTTTCTTT.

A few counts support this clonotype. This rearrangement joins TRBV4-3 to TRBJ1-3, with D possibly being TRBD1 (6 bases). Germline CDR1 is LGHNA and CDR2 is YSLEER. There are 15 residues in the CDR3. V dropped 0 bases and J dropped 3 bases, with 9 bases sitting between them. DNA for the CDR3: TGCGCCAGCAGCCAAGATACAGGGCTTGGAAACACCATATATTTT. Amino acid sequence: CASSQDTGLGNTIYF.

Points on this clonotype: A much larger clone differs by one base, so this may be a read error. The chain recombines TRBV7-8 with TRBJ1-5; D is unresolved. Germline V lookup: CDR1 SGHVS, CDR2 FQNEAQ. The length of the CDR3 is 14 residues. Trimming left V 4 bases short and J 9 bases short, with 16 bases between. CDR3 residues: CASSSRTDIRPQHF. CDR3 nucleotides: TGTGCCAGCAGCTCCCGGACCGATATCAGGCCCCAGCATTTT. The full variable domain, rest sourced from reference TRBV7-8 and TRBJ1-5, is GAGVSQSPRYKVAKRGQDVALRCDPISGHVSLFWYQQALGQGPEFLTYFQNEAQLDKSGLPSDRFFAERPEGSVSTLKIQRTQQEDSAVYLCASSSRTDIRPQHFGDGTRLSIL.

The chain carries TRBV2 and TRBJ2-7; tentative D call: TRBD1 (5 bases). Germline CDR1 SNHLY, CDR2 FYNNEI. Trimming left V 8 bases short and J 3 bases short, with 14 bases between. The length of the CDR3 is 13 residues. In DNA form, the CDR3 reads TGTGCCAGCGGTGGAGACAGAGTCTACGAGCAGTACTTC. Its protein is CASGGDRVYEQYF.

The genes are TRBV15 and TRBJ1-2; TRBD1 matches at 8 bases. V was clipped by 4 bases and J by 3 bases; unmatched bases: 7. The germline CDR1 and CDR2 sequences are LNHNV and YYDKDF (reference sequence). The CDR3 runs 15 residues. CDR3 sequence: CATSKGQGMDYGYTF. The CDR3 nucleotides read TGTGCCACCAGCAAAGGACAGGGTATGGACTATGGCTACACCTTC.

Written as DNA, the CDR3 is TGCGCCAGCAAAGAAAACATCGGACAGCCTGGAAACACCATATATTTT. Translation gives CASKENIGQPGNTIYF. The chain combines TRBV4-1 with TRBJ1-3; D might be TRBD1 (6 bases). Between the trimmed V and J ends, which lost 7 bases and 2 bases, there was a span of 18 bases. The CDR3 is 16 residues long. The germline V gene encodes CDR1 MGHRA and CDR2 YSYEKL.

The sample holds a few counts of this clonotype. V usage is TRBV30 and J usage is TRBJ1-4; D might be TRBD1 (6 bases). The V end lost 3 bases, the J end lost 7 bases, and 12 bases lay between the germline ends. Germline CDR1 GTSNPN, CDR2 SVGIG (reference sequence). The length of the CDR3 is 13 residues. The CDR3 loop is CAWRRQGREKLFF. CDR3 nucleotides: TGTGCCTGGAGAAGGCAGGGGCGTGAAAAACTGTTTTTT. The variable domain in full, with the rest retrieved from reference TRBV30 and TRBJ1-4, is SQTIHQWPATLVQPVGSPLSLECTVEGTSNPNLYWYRQAAGRGLQLLFYSVGIGQISSEVPQNLSASRPQDRQFILSSKKLLLSDSGFYLCAWRRQGREKLFFGSGTQLSVL.